A single sample gave rise to the 19 T cell receptor beta chains below, sequenced in a study of CD8+ T cells in alopecia areata. The sequencing template was cDNA reverse transcribed from extracted RNA. Sequencing was performed with immunoSEQ multiplex PCR; in TCRdb, only in-frame clones are kept and a portion is missing. Among approximately 210,000 clones, over 60% were seen once, and the ten largest hold about 1.2%. Treatment specified: oral pan-JAK inhibitor, 5-10 mg twice daily. Sequences were derived from CD4+ T cells sorted from blood, sampled around week 46, from a patient treated with tofacitinib. These TCRs come from a human donor with alopecia areata.

The J gene is TRBJ2-3, the V gene TRBV30; D unresolved. V was pared by 0 bases and J by 9 bases, with 16 bases between. CDR1 and CDR2 (germline): GTSNPN, SVGIG (reference sequence). The CDR3 runs 14 residues. CDR3 region: CAWSVSVTTQTQYF. The CDR3 DNA follows: TGTGCCTGGAGTGTCAGTGTCACTACCCAAACGCAGTATTTT.

This CDR3 is CASSFKIHATDTQYF. The DNA of the CDR3 is TGTGCCAGCAGTTTTAAGATCCACGCCACAGATACGCAGTATTTT. The chain links TRBV6-1 to TRBJ2-3; D gene ambiguous. This CDR3 spans 15 amino acids. Trimming removed 5 bases from V and 2 bases from J, with 14 bases in between. The germline V gene encodes CDR1 MNHNS and CDR2 SASEGT.

This clone was picked up a small number of times. This chain links TRBV27 with TRBJ2-3; TRBD1 aligns across 8 bases. Germline CDR1 MNHEY, CDR2 SMNVEV (reference sequence). This CDR3 is built from 16 residues. J was trimmed by 3 bases and V by 3 bases; bases with no gene match: 8. CDR3: CASSFLDRGVTDTQYF. CDR3 coding DNA: TGTGCCAGCAGTTTCCTCGACAGGGGTGTGACAGATACGCAGTATTTT.

The gene calls are TRBV7-3 and TRBJ1-1; no reliable D call. V lost 11 bases to trimming and J lost 3 bases, with 34 bases between them. The germline V gene encodes CDR1 SGHTA and CDR2 FQGTGA. This CDR3 has 19 residues. This CDR3 is CALSYVAELGSHRDTEAFF. The CDR3 DNA reads as TGTGCCTTGTCTTACGTGGCGGAACTAGGGAGCCATCGCGACACTGAAGCTTTCTTT.

This rearrangement joins TRBV7-8 to TRBJ2-2, with D possibly TRBD2 on 6 matching bases. Trimming left V 6 bases short and J 2 bases short, with 13 bases between. In germline, CDR1 is SGHVS, CDR2 FQNEAQ. The CDR3 length is 15 residues. CDR3 sequence (DNA): TGTGCCAGCAGATCCCGGGACTTAAACACCGGGGAGCTGTTTTTT. As protein: CASRSRDLNTGELFF.

The V call is TRBV7-2, the J call TRBJ1-2; no definite D call. The CDR3 totals 14 residues. Trimming removed 1 base from V and 7 bases from J, with 13 bases in between. Germline V gene lookup returns CDR1 SGHTA and CDR2 FQGNSA. CDR3 protein: CASSLDGVVRGYTF. The CDR3 DNA follows: TGTGCCAGCAGCTTAGACGGGGTAGTACGTGGCTACACCTTC.

The chain joins TRBV6-5 to TRBJ2-7; D gene uncertain. The CDR3 spans 11 residues. CDR1 and CDR2 (germline): MNHEY, SVGAGI. Trimming left V 5 bases short and J 8 bases short, with 10 bases between. CDR3: CASSKGEKQYF. DNA for the CDR3: TGTGCCAGCAGTAAGGGTGAGAAGCAGTACTTC.

This chain connects TRBV30 to TRBJ1-2, with D tentatively TRBD1 (5 bases). The ends were cut back, 3 bases at V and 2 bases at J, with 16 bases in the middle. Germline V gene sequence: CDR1 GTSNPN, CDR2 SVGIG (reference sequence). The CDR3 consists of 15 residues. CDR3 in DNA: TGTGCCTGGAGCCGACCGGGACCGCAGAACTATGGCTACACCTTC. It yields the protein CAWSRPGPQNYGYTF.

This clone was found a few times. The chain recombines TRBV5-1 with TRBJ2-5; 9 bases are a match to TRBD2. Germline-derived CDR1 and CDR2 are SGHRS and YFSETQ. CDR3 size: 16 residues. V was pared by 0 bases and J by 2 bases, with 5 bases of the junction left unmatched. CDR3 protein: CASSLDASGAQETQYF. CDR3 DNA sequence: TGCGCCAGCAGCTTGGATGCTAGCGGGGCACAAGAGACCCAGTACTTC.

CDR3 sequence reads: CASSRDSPGYTF. The CDR3 region has the DNA TGTGCCAGCAGTCGCGACAGTCCGGGCTACACCTTC. The rearrangement uses TRBV6-1 and TRBJ1-2; possibly TRBD1 for D (5 bases). V lost 5 bases to trimming and J lost 8 bases, with 12 bases between them. Germline V CDR1 and CDR2: MNHNS, SASEGT. This CDR3 is 12 amino acids long.

The chain couples TRBV7-2 to TRBJ1-6, with D possibly being TRBD1 (5 bases). V was trimmed by 5 bases and J by 8 bases, leaving 16 bases between them. This CDR3 spans 15 amino acids. Per germline, CDR1 SGHTA and CDR2 FQGNSA. CDR3 nucleotide sequence: TGTGCCAGCAGCCGGGACCTCCAGCCGGATTCACCCCTCCACTTT. Translated, it gives CASSRDLQPDSPLHF.

The chain couples TRBV2 to TRBJ2-5, with D possibly being TRBD1 (5 bases). Germline CDR1 reads SNHLY; CDR2 reads FYNNEI. This CDR3 spans 15 amino acids. Trimming removed 5 bases at V and 3 bases at J, with 16 bases between. The CDR3 sequence: CASSLYTAGKETQYF. DNA of the CDR3: TGTGCCAGCAGTCTATACACTGCAGGGAAAGAGACCCAGTACTTC.

The chain couples TRBV2 to TRBJ2-2, with TRBD2 identical over 7 bases. The CDR3 has 14 amino acids. The germline V gene has CDR1 SNHLY and CDR2 FYNNEI. Trimming removed 6 bases from V and 8 bases from J; junction bases left unmatched: 9. In DNA form, the CDR3 reads TGTGCCAGCAGCTTCGGGACTACCAATGGGGAGCTGTTTTTT. Amino acids: CASSFGTTNGELFF.

This clone was observed a few times. This chain uses TRBV7-2 with TRBJ2-5, with D perhaps matching TRBD1 (5 bases). V was cut by 7 bases and J by 5 bases, with 17 bases left in between. Germline V CDR1 and CDR2: SGHTA, FQGNSA. This CDR3 has 14 residues. For the CDR3, the DNA is TGTGCCAGCACCCCGGGCATAGGGGCGGAGACCCAGTACTTC. Translated, it gives CASTPGIGAETQYF.

The chain couples TRBV5-1 to TRBJ2-5; 14 bases agree with TRBD2. The CDR3 is made up of 16 amino acids. The germline gives CDR1 SGHRS, CDR2 YFSETQ. Trimming removed 4 bases from V and 0 bases from J; junction bases left unmatched: 2. CDR3 sequence: CASSRGLAGDQETQYF. CDR3 in DNA: TGCGCCAGCAGCCGGGGACTAGCGGGGGACCAAGAGACCCAGTACTTC.

This CDR3 is CASSLEGGAETQYF. CDR3 DNA sequence: TGTGCCAGCAGCTTAGAAGGAGGGGCAGAGACCCAGTACTTC. The rearrangement joins TRBV13 to TRBJ2-5; a possible D gene is TRBD2 (6 bases). Germline CDR1 PRHDT, CDR2 FYEKMQ (reference sequence). CDR3 length: 14 amino acids. With 1 base removed from V and 4 bases from J, the gap between germline ends came to 10 bases.

A single count supports this clone. The gene calls are TRBV20-1 and TRBJ2-3; D uncertain. Germline lookup yields CDR1 DFQATT and CDR2 SNEGSKA (reference sequence). V was clipped by 6 bases and J by 6 bases, with 7 bases between them. The CDR3 is 10 residues long. The CDR3 here is CSAGWDTQYF. The CDR3 DNA follows: TGCAGTGCCGGGTGGGATACGCAGTATTTT.

CDR3 coding DNA: TGCGCCAGTTCCTCAGGGCTAAACTACAATGAGCAGTTCTTC. Encoded protein: CASSSGLNYNEQFF. The chain recombines TRBV5-1 with TRBJ2-1, with D possibly matching TRBD1 (5 bases). V dropped 8 bases and J dropped 3 bases, with 15 bases sitting between them. The germline CDR1 and CDR2 sequences are SGHRS and YFSETQ. CDR3 size: 14 residues.

The V gene is TRBV19, the J gene TRBJ2-5; 11 bases align to TRBD2. The CDR3 is 15 residues long. V shed 2 bases and J 4 bases; nucleotides not matched to a gene: 3. Germline V lookup: CDR1 LNHDA, CDR2 SQIVND (reference sequence). In DNA form, the CDR3 reads TGTGCCAGTAGTATACCAGGACTAGCGGGAGAGACCCAGTACTTC. Translated: CASSIPGLAGETQYF. Based on the CDR3 plus reference TRBV19 and TRBJ2-5, the full variable domain is DGGITQSPKYLFRKEGQNVTLSCEQNLNHDAMYWYRQDPGQGLRLIYYSQIVNDFQKGDIAEGYSVSREKKESFPLTVTSAQKNPTAFYLCASSIPGLAGETQYFGPGTRLLVL.